This T cell receptor (beta chain) was sequenced in a study of blood T cell repertoires in COVID-19. Sequenced by immunoSEQ multiplex PCR; TCRdb stores in-frame clones only, minus some. Of 200,000 to 250,000 clones in the sample, approximately 78% were seen once. Trimming cost V 5 bases and J 0 bases; bases outside gene matches: 9. Germline-derived CDR1 and CDR2 are MDHEN and SYDVKM. The CDR3 runs 16 residues. The chain recombines TRBV28 with TRBJ1-1, with 7 bases aligning to TRBD1. The sequencing input was PBMCs or T cells enriched from blood (not recorded which). This receptor was obtained from a man aged 35 to 55 who had recovered from COVID-19. The CDR3 reads CASSLPGQRLNTEAFF. CDR3 sequence (DNA): TGTGCCAGCAGTCTACCGGGACAGCGACTGAACACTGAAGCTTTCTTT.